This TCR beta chain was captured by sequencing in a study of blood T cells in healthy people across ages. Germline-derived CDR1 and CDR2 are SEHNR and FQNEAQ (reference sequence). V was shortened by 3 bases and J by 5 bases, with 15 bases between the two germline ends. This CDR3 comprises 15 residues. A second PCR of 7 to 11 cycles used a sample-barcoded 5' primer and a J-beta primer mix. The study obtained at least 3 million CDR3-containing paired-end reads from every sample. TCRdb re-derived calls from the 5' RACE reads in MiXCR, one entry per CDR3 protein. The sample yields around 800,000 distinct CDR3 sequences, more than 35% seen once.

The sample comprised blood. V usage is TRBV7-9 and J usage is TRBJ2-3; tentative D call: TRBD2 (6 bases). The clonotype comes from a man older than 75 in good health. The CDR3 DNA reads TGTGCCAGCAGCTTCCAGTGGGGGGACGGAGATACGCAGTATTTT. Its protein product is CASSFQWGDGDTQYF.